The sequence of this T cell receptor beta chain was determined in a study of blood T cell repertoires in COVID-19. This CDR3 comprises 19 residues. Repertoires were generated with immunoSEQ multiplex PCR, while TCRdb's copy carries only in-frame clones and drops some. Among 95,000 to 110,000 clones, approximately 88% were seen once, and the ten largest hold 5.5% to 8%. The J gene is TRBJ2-1, the V gene TRBV12-2; TRBD2 was called by the table and not checked on the DNA. TRBV12-2 is marked as a pseudogene. This clonotype originated in a man over 45 with active or convalescent COVID-19. Input material: peripheral blood. The CDR3 DNA follows: TGTGCAAGTCGCTTAGTAGGGACTAGCGGGAGTTCTGGTTACAATGAGCAGTTCTTC. Amino acids: CASRLVGTSGSSGYNEQFF.